The present TCR beta chain was sequenced within a study of Ad26.COV2.S vaccination and SARS-CoV-2 variants. Assay used: immunoSEQ multiplex PCR; TCRdb lists only in-frame clones, some missing. The table includes roughly 400,000 clones, around 90% detected once. The treatment was: about 20 received Ad26.COV2.S at low or high dose, single or two shots; about 5 received placebo; per-sample allocation not given. It was on day 63 after the first vaccine or placebo injection that samples were taken. CDR3 length: 15 amino acids. V gave up 3 bases and J gave up 2 bases, with 14 bases separating them. In germline, CDR1 is LNHDA, CDR2 SQIVND (reference sequence).

Sequences were derived from peripheral blood, sampled in a trial of Ad26.COV2.S vaccine versus placebo. This sequence joins TRBV19 and TRBJ2-7, with D unclear. This clonotype was sampled from a person aged 18 to 65 who received the Ad26.COV2.S COVID-19 vaccine or a placebo. This CDR3 reads CASSISGGATYEQYF. Written as DNA, the CDR3 is TGTGCCAGTAGTATTTCGGGCGGAGCAACCTACGAGCAGTACTTC.